A single sample gave rise to the 25 T cell receptor beta chains below, sequenced in a study of blood T cell repertoires in COVID-19. Clones were sequenced by immunoSEQ multiplex PCR, and TCRdb holds only the in-frame ones, with some missing. The sample contains about 370,000 clones, around 92% of which appear only once. Sequences were obtained from peripheral blood. The source of these receptors is a woman under 40 with COVID-19, enrolled during active disease.

The chain combines TRBV2 with TRBJ2-3; 9 nucleotides align to TRBD2. V was pared by 5 bases and J by 0 bases, with 12 bases of the junction left unmatched. This CDR3 spans 18 amino acids. The germline V gene has CDR1 SNHLY and CDR2 FYNNEI. The CDR3 DNA is TGTGCCAGCAGTCAGGATAGCGGGGGCCCCTCTAGCACAGATACGCAGTATTTT. Translating it yields CASSQDSGGPSSTDTQYF. The full variable domain, completed using reference TRBV2 and TRBJ2-3, is EPEVTQTPSHQVTQMGQEVILRCVPISNHLYFYWYRQILGQKVEFLVSFYNNEISEKSEIFDDQFSVERPDGSNFTLKIRSTKLEDSAMYFCASSQDSGGPSSTDTQYFGPGTRLTVL.

The rearrangement joins TRBV27 to TRBJ1-1, with D possibly matching TRBD1 (5 bases). The germline gives CDR1 MNHEY, CDR2 SMNVEV (reference sequence). This CDR3 spans 16 amino acids. Trimming cost V 0 bases and J 4 bases, with 15 bases left between them. CDR3 nucleotides: TGTGCCAGCAGTTTATCTGCCCGGCAGGGAGGCACTGAAGCTTTCTTT. This translates into CASSLSARQGGTEAFF.

The chain joins TRBV7-9 to TRBJ1-6; perhaps TRBD1 as D (5 bases). V was pared by 5 bases and J by 7 bases, with 12 bases between. Germline values: CDR1 SEHNR, CDR2 FQNEAQ (reference sequence). The CDR3 covers 14 residues. CDR3 bases: TGTGCCAGCAGCCTCTCGGGGGGGAATTCACCCCTCCACTTT. As protein: CASSLSGGNSPLHF.

In this sample, this clone turned up once. V is TRBV13 and J is TRBJ2-3; 8 bases are a match to TRBD1. From germline, CDR1 is PRHDT and CDR2 FYEKMQ (reference sequence). This CDR3 contains 13 residues. V was pared by 5 bases and J by 4 bases, with 2 bases of the junction left unmatched. DNA for the CDR3: TGTGCCAGCAGCGACAGGGGTGCAGATACGCAGTATTTT. It translates to CASSDRGADTQYF.

This sequence joins TRBV5-6 and TRBJ2-1; 10 bases fit TRBD2. The CDR3 contains 15 residues. With V trimmed by 0 bases and J by 8 bases, 5 bases remained unmatched. Germline V CDR1 and CDR2: SGHDT, YYEEEE. Written as DNA, the CDR3 is TGTGCCAGCAGCTTGGTAAGCGGGGGGGAGTATGAGCAGTTCTTC. Its protein is CASSLVSGGEYEQFF.

The V call is TRBV7-9, the J call TRBJ1-6, with 8 bases aligning to TRBD1. The CDR3 runs to 15 residues. V trimming: 5 bases; J trimming: 6 bases; junction bases outside the gene matches: 6. From germline, CDR1 is SEHNR and CDR2 FQNEAQ (reference sequence). The CDR3 reads CASSRDRGGNSPLHF. CDR3 DNA: TGTGCCAGCAGCCGAGACAGGGGCGGTAATTCACCCCTCCACTTT.

V is TRBV19 and J is TRBJ2-2, with 8 bases matching TRBD1. CDR1 and CDR2 (germline): LNHDA, SQIVND (reference sequence). CDR3 length equals 18 residues. The J segment lost 3 bases and the V segment lost 6 bases, leaving 15 bases of the junction unmatched. The CDR3, as DNA: TGTGCCAGTAGGGCAAGGCAGGGGGCCCCCCCGTACACCGGGGAGCTGTTTTTT. It yields the protein CASRARQGAPPYTGELFF. Complete variable domain (other parts from reference TRBV19 and TRBJ2-2): DGGITQSPKYLFRKEGQNVTLSCEQNLNHDAMYWYRQDPGQGLRLIYYSQIVNDFQKGDIAEGYSVSREKKESFPLTVTSAQKNPTAFYLCASRARQGAPPYTGELFFGEGSRLTVL.

CDR3 coding DNA: TGTGCCTGGAGTGTACGGTCTGACAATGAGCAGTTCTTC. Protein sequence: CAWSVRSDNEQFF. The chain carries TRBV30 and TRBJ2-1; no firm D call. From germline, CDR1 is GTSNPN and CDR2 SVGIG (reference sequence). V was trimmed by 0 bases and J by 5 bases, leaving 8 bases between them. CDR3 length equals 13 residues.

This sequence joins TRBV12-5 and TRBJ1-2, with 7 bases that match TRBD1. V shed 1 base and J 8 bases; nucleotides not matched to a gene: 10. Germline values: CDR1 LGHNT, CDR2 FRNRAP. CDR3 size: 15 residues. DNA for the CDR3: TGTGCTAGTGGTTTGGCCCCCGACAGGGCGGAAGGCTACACCTTC. Amino acids: CASGLAPDRAEGYTF.

This chain connects TRBV7-2 to TRBJ2-2, with D unclear. From germline, CDR1 is SGHTA and CDR2 FQGNSA. Trimming shortened V by 3 bases and J by 2 bases, and 7 bases separated the two germline ends. The CDR3 runs to 14 residues. The CDR3 sequence is CASSFEANTGELFF. The DNA for the CDR3 is TGTGCCAGCAGCTTCGAGGCTAACACCGGGGAGCTGTTTTTT.

The chain combines TRBV6-2 or TRBV6-3 with TRBJ2-1; D might be TRBD2 (5 bases). This CDR3 contains 16 residues. V lost 6 bases, J lost 6 bases, and 21 bases lay in between. CDR1 and CDR2 (germline): MNHEY, SVGEGT. CDR3 sequence reads: CASSLPGPQSGNEQFF. The CDR3 nucleotides are TGTGCCAGCAGCTTACCCGGGCCACAGAGCGGCAATGAGCAGTTCTTC.

The J gene is TRBJ1-6, the V gene TRBV3-1 (or the pseudogene TRBV3-2); D may be TRBD1 (6 bases). V shed 3 bases and J shed 8 bases, with 17 bases lying between them. CDR1 is LGHDT, CDR2 YNNKEL, per germline (reference sequence). The CDR3 has 16 amino acids. CDR3 residues: CASSQHTGLIDSPLHF. The CDR3, as DNA: TGTGCCAGCAGCCAGCATACAGGGTTGATTGATTCACCCCTCCACTTT.

The chain carries TRBV24-1 and TRBJ2-1; weak D call: TRBD2 (5 bases). CDR3 length: 13 residues. V shed 5 bases and J shed 5 bases, with 9 bases lying between them. CDR1 and CDR2 (germline): KGHDR, SFDVKD. The CDR3 here is CATSGSGHNEQFF. For the CDR3, the DNA is TGTGCCACCAGTGGGAGCGGACACAATGAGCAGTTCTTC.

The CDR3 is CASIGGVGYGYTF. The DNA for the CDR3 is TGTGCCAGTATCGGGGGAGTTGGCTATGGCTACACCTTC. The V and J genes are TRBV19 and TRBJ1-2; TRBD1 is a possible D gene (5 bases). CDR1 is LNHDA and CDR2 is SQIVND in the germline V gene (reference sequence). CDR3 size: 13 residues. Trimming shortened V by 7 bases and J by 4 bases, and 13 bases separated the two germline ends.

The J gene is TRBJ2-6, the V gene TRBV6-1; TRBD1 matches 7 bases. Germline V CDR1 and CDR2: MNHNS, SASEGT. The CDR3 contains 18 residues. Trimming took 2 bases from V and 0 from J; bases not matched to a gene: 7. CDR3 region: CASSEKGASYSGANVLTF. DNA for the CDR3: TGTGCCAGCAGTGAAAAGGGGGCCAGTTACTCTGGGGCCAACGTCCTGACTTTC.

CDR3 protein: CASSLAKVTRQGMGGYTF. The CDR3 nucleotides read TGTGCCAGCAGCTTAGCGAAAGTTACTAGACAGGGTATGGGTGGCTACACCTTC. The J gene is TRBJ1-2, the V gene TRBV7-2, with 7 bases aligning to TRBD1. Germline-derived CDR1 and CDR2 are SGHTA and FQGNSA. The CDR3 totals 18 residues. Unmatched junction bases numbered 17, after V lost 0 bases and J lost 7 bases.

J is TRBJ2-1 and V is TRBV11-2; D is possibly TRBD2 (5 bases). Between the trimmed V and J ends, which lost 5 bases and 2 bases, there was a span of 10 bases. This CDR3 contains 14 residues. From germline, CDR1 is SGHAT and CDR2 FQNNGV. In DNA, the CDR3 is TGTGCCAGCAGCCTTGTGAGGGCCTACAATGAGCAGTTCTTC. Amino acids: CASSLVRAYNEQFF.

This sequence joins TRBV11-2 and TRBJ2-3; TRBD2 matches 12 bases. Germline V lookup: CDR1 SGHAT, CDR2 FQNNGV. Trimming took 6 bases from V and 4 from J; bases not matched to a gene: 14. The CDR3 sequence is 18 residues long. The CDR3 protein is CASSPGLAGRFWADTQYF. The CDR3 DNA reads TGTGCCAGCAGTCCGGGACTAGCGGGCCGTTTCTGGGCAGATACGCAGTATTTT.

The V gene is TRBV6-1, the J gene TRBJ1-6; 10 bases fit TRBD1. The CDR3 sequence is 15 residues long. V lost 3 bases and J lost 7; bases outside the gene matches: 3. The germline V gene encodes CDR1 MNHNS and CDR2 SASEGT. The CDR3 sequence is CASSDRDRGNSPLHF. Written as DNA, the CDR3 is TGTGCCAGCAGTGACCGGGACAGGGGAAATTCACCCCTCCACTTT.

This chain uses TRBV19 with TRBJ2-2; 8 positions match TRBD1. The ends lost 9 bases at V and 6 bases at J; junction bases unmatched: 12. CDR1 and CDR2 from the germline V gene are LNHDA and SQIVND (reference sequence). The length of the CDR3 is 15 residues. CDR3 nucleotide sequence: TGTGCCAGCAATCCAGTGGACAGGGCTTCCGGGGAGCTGTTTTTT. As protein: CASNPVDRASGELFF.

The chain couples TRBV15 to TRBJ2-1; 8 bases are shared with TRBD2. CDR1 is LNHNV and CDR2 is YYDKDF in the germline V gene (reference sequence). The ends lost 0 bases at V and 0 bases at J; junction bases unmatched: 1. There are 16 residues in the CDR3. The CDR3: CATSRESGSSYNEQFF. The CDR3 DNA sequence: TGTGCCACCAGCAGAGAAAGCGGGAGCTCCTACAATGAGCAGTTCTTC.

V is TRBV24-1 and J is TRBJ2-1; maybe TRBD1 (6 bases). Trimming stripped 1 base from V and 7 bases from J, with 10 bases between. The CDR3 totals 14 residues. Germline assignment: CDR1 KGHDR and CDR2 SFDVKD. Written as DNA, the CDR3 is TGTGCCACCAGTGATTTCACAGGGCGGAATGAGCAGTTCTTC. This codes for CATSDFTGRNEQFF.

The chain combines TRBV4-2 with TRBJ1-5; D might be TRBD1 (5 bases). CDR3 length: 18 amino acids. CDR1 is LGHNA, CDR2 YNFKEQ, per germline. V gave up 3 bases and J gave up 4 bases, with 22 bases separating them. The CDR3 nucleotides read TGTGCCAGCAGCCAGGTACCGTGGCGGGGGGATGGGAATCAGCCCCAGCATTTT. Translated, it gives CASSQVPWRGDGNQPQHF.

The gene calls are TRBV11-2 and TRBJ1-2; D gene ambiguous. This CDR3 has 11 amino acids. Trimming cost V 6 bases and J 5 bases, with 7 bases left between them. Germline V gene sequence: CDR1 SGHAT, CDR2 FQNNGV. The CDR3, as DNA: TGTGCCAGCAGAAGCGAGTATGGCTACACCTTC. Translated, it gives CASRSEYGYTF. Drawing the rest from reference TRBV11-2 and TRBJ1-2, the complete variable domain is EAGVAQSPRYKIIEKRQSVAFWCNPISGHATLYWYQQILGQGPKLLIQFQNNGVVDDSQLPKDRFSAERLKGVDSTLKIQPAKLEDSAVYLCASRSEYGYTFGSGTRLTVV.

The chain joins TRBV11-3 to TRBJ1-4, with a weak D call TRBD1 (6 bases). Trimming took 4 bases from V and 0 from J, leaving 6 bases between them. The CDR3 has 14 residues. The germline CDR1 and CDR2 sequences are SGHNT and YENEEA. The CDR3 DNA sequence: TGTGCCAGCAGCTACAGGGCAACTAATGAAAAACTGTTTTTT. As protein: CASSYRATNEKLFF.